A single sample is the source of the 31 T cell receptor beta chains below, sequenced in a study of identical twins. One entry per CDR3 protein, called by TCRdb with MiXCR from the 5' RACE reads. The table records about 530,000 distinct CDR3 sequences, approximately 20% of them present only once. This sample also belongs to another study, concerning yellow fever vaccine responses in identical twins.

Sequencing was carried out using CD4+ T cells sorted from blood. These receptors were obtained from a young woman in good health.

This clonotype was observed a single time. CDR3 DNA sequence: TGTGCCAGCAGATCTGGTAGCGGGAGCTACGAGCAGTACTTC. Translated: CASRSGSGSYEQYF. The V gene is TRBV28, the J gene TRBJ2-7; 9 bases agree with TRBD2. The germline CDR1 and CDR2 sequences are MDHEN and SYDVKM. There are 14 residues in the CDR3. V shed 6 bases and J 3 bases; nucleotides not matched to a gene: 6.

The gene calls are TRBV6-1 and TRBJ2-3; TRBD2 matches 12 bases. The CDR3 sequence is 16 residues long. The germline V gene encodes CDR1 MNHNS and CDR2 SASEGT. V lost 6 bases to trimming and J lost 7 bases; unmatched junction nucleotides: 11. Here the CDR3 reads CASSRASGGAVNTQYF. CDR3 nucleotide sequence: TGTGCCAGCAGCCGCGCTAGCGGGGGGGCCGTTAATACGCAGTATTTT.

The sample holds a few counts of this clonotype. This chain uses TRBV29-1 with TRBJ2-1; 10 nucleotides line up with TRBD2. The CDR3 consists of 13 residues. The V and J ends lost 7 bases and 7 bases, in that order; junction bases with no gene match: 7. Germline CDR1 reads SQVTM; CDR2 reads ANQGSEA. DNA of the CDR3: TGCAGCGCTCCCTTGACTAGCGGGAATGAGCAGTTCTTC. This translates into CSAPLTSGNEQFF.

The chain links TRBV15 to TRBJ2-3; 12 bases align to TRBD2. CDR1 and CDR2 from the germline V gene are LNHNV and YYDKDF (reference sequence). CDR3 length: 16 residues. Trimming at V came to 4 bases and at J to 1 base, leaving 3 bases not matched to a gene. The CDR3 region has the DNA TGTGCCACCAGCACTAGACTAGCGGGAGGCACAGATACGCAGTATTTT. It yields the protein CATSTRLAGGTDTQYF.

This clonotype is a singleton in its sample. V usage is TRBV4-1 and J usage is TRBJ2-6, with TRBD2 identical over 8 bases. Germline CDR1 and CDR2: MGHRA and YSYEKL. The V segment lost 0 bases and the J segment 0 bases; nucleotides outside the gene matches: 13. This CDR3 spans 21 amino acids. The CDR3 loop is CASSQESAAGGPFSGANVLTF. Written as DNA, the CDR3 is TGCGCCAGCAGCCAAGAGAGTGCGGCGGGGGGACCCTTCTCTGGGGCCAACGTCCTGACTTTC.

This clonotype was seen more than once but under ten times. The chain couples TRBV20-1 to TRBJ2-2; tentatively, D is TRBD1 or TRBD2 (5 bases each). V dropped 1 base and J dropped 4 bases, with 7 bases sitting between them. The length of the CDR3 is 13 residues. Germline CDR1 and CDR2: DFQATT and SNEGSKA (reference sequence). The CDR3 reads CSARAGSTGELFF. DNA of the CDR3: TGCAGTGCTAGAGCAGGGAGCACCGGGGAGCTGTTTTTT.

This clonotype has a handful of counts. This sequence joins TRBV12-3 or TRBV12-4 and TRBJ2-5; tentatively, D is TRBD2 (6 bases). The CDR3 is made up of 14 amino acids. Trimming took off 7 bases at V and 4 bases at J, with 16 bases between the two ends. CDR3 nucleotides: TGTGCCAGCACCCTTTACGGCGGGACAGAGACCCAGTACTTC. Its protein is CASTLYGGTETQYF.

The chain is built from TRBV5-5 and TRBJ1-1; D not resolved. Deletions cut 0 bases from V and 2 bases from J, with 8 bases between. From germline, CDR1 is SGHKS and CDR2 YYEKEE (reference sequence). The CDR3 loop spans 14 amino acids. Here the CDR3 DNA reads TGTGCCAGCAGCTTGGGGATTTCAAACACTGAAGCTTTCTTT. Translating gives CASSLGISNTEAFF.

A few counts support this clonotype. CDR3 amino acids: CASSLGAGSSLPYEQYF. DNA of the CDR3: TGTGCCAGCAGCTTAGGGGCTGGCTCGAGCCTCCCCTACGAGCAGTACTTC. The rearrangement links TRBV11-2 to TRBJ2-7; D ambiguous. The germline CDR1 and CDR2 sequences are SGHAT and FQNNGV. CDR3 length: 17 residues. V gave up 1 base and J gave up 2 bases, with 18 bases separating them.

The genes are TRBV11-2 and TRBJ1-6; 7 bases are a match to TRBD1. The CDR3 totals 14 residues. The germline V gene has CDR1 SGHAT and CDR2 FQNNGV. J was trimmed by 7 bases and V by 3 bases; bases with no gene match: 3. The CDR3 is CASSFQGENSPLHF. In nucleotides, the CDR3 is TGTGCCAGCAGCTTTCAGGGGGAAAATTCACCCCTCCACTTT.

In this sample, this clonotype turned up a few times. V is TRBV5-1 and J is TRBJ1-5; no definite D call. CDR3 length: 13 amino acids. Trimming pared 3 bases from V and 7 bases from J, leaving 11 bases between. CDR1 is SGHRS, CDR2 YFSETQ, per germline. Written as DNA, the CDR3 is TGCGCCAGCAGCTCCTCGCCGGGACAGCCCCAGCATTTT. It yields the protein CASSSSPGQPQHF.

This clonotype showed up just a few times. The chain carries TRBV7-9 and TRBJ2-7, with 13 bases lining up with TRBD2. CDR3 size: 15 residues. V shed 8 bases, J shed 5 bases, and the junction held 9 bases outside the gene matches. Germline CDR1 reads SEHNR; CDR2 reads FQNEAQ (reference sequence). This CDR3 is CASSSGLAGVNEQYF. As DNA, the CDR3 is TGTGCCAGCTCTAGCGGACTAGCGGGAGTTAACGAGCAGTACTTC.

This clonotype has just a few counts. The CDR3 DNA reads TGTGCCACCAGTGATTCTCCGGGACAGGGGAACTACAATGAGCAGTTCTTC. Encoded protein: CATSDSPGQGNYNEQFF. The chain links TRBV24-1 to TRBJ2-1; 10 bases agree with TRBD1. V shed 2 bases, J shed 3 bases, and the junction held 6 bases outside the gene matches. The CDR3 extends over 17 amino acids. In germline, CDR1 is KGHDR, CDR2 SFDVKD.

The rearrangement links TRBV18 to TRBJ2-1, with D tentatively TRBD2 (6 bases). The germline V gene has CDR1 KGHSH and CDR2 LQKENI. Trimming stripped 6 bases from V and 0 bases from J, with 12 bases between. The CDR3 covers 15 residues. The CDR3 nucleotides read TGTGCCAGCTCCCAGGGACTGTTCTCCTACAATGAGCAGTTCTTC. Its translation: CASSQGLFSYNEQFF.

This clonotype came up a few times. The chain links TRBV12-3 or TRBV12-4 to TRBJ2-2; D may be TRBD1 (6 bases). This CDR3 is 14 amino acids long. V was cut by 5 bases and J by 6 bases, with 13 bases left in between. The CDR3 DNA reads TGTGCCAGCAGTCAGACAGGTTACCCCGGGGAGCTGTTTTTT. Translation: CASSQTGYPGELFF.

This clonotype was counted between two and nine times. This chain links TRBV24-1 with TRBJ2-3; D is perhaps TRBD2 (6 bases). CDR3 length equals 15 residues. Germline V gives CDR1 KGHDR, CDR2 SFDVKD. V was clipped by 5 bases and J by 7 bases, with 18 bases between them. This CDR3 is CATSVPGTLSYTQYF. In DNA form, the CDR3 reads TGTGCCACCAGTGTTCCCGGGACTCTCTCGTATACGCAGTATTTT.

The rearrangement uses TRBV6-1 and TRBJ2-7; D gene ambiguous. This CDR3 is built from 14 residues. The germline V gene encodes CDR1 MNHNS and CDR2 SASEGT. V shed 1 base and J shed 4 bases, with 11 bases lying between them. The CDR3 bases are TGTGCCAGCAGTGAAGAGCCTAGGTCTTACGAGCAGTACTTC. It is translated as CASSEEPRSYEQYF.

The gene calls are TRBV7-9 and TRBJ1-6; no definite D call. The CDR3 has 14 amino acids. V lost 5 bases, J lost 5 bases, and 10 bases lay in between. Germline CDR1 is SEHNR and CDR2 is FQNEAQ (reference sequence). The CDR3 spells CASSTISDNSPLHF. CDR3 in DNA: TGTGCCAGCAGCACCATTAGTGATAATTCACCCCTCCACTTT.

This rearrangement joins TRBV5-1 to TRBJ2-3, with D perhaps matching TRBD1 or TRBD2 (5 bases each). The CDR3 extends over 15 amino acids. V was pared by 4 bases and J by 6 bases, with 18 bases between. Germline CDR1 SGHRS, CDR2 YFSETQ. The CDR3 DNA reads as TGCGCCAGCAGCCCAAGGGACCGCCAGCTGGATACGCAGTATTTT. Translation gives CASSPRDRQLDTQYF.

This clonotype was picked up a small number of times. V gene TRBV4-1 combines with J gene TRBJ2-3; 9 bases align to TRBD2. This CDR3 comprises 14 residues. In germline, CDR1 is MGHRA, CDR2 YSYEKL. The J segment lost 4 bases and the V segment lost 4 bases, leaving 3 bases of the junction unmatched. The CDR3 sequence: CASSLSGSADTQYF. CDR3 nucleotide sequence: TGCGCCAGCAGCCTTAGCGGGAGTGCAGATACGCAGTATTTT.

CDR3 DNA sequence: TGTGCCAGCAGCCGAGGCTTGGGCGGGCAAGAGACCCAGTACTTC. Amino acids: CASSRGLGGQETQYF. This chain uses TRBV3-1 with TRBJ2-5; a possible D gene is TRBD2 (5 bases). The V end lost 4 bases, the J end lost 2 bases, and 14 bases lay between the germline ends. CDR1 and CDR2 (germline): LGHDT, YNNKEL (reference sequence). This CDR3 spans 15 amino acids.

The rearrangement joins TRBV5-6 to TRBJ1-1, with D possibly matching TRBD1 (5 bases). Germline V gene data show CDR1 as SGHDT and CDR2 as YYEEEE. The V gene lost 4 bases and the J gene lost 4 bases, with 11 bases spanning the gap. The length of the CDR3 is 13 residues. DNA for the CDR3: TGTGCCAGCAGCGGACAATTCGGCACTGAAGCTTTCTTT. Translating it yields CASSGQFGTEAFF.

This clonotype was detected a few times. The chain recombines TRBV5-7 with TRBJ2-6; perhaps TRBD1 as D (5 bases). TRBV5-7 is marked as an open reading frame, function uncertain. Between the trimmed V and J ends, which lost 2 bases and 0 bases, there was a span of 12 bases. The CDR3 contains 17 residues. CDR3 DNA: TGTGCCAGCAGCTTCAAGGGGTTAACCTCTGGGGCCAACGTCCTGACTTTC. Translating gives CASSFKGLTSGANVLTF.

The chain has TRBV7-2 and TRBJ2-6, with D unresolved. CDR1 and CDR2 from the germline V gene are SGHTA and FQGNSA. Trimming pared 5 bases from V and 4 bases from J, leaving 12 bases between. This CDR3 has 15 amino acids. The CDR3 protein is CASSRDSDGANVLTF. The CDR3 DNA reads TGTGCCAGCAGCCGCGATTCGGACGGGGCCAACGTCCTGACTTTC.

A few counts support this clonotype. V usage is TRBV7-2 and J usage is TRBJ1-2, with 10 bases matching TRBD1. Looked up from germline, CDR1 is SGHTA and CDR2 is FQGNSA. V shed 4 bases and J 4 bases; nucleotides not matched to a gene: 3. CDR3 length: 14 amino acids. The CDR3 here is CASSSRDRGYGYTF. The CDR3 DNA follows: TGTGCCAGCAGCTCCCGGGACAGGGGCTATGGCTACACCTTC.

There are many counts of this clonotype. CDR3 residues: CASGAGYGSNQPQHF. The CDR3 DNA sequence: TGTGCCAGCGGGGCAGGGTATGGGAGCAATCAGCCCCAGCATTTT. The J gene is TRBJ1-5, the V gene TRBV12-3 or TRBV12-4, with a tentative D call TRBD1 (5 bases). This CDR3 contains 15 residues. Trimming took off 8 bases at V and 1 base at J, with 15 bases between the two ends.

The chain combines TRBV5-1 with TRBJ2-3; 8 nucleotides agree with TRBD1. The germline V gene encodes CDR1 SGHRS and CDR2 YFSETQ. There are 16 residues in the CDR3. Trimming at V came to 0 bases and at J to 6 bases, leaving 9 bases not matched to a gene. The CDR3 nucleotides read TGCGCCAGCAGCTTGGCCGTGATGACAGGGGAGGATACGCAGTATTTT. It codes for CASSLAVMTGEDTQYF.

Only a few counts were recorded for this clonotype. Here the CDR3 DNA reads TGTGCCAGCAGTTCTCCGGGCCGGTGGGCTTTCTTT. This gives the protein CASSSPGRWAFF. The V call is TRBV12-3 or TRBV12-4, the J call TRBJ1-1; D gene ambiguous. The CDR3 runs to 12 residues. Between the trimmed V and J ends, which lost 4 bases and 11 bases, there was a span of 14 bases.

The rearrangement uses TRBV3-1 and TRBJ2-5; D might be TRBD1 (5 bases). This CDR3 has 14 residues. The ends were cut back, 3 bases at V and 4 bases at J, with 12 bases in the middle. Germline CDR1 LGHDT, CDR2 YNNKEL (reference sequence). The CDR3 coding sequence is TGTGCCAGCAGCCAGACAGATCCCGGAGAGACCCAGTACTTC. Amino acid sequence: CASSQTDPGETQYF.

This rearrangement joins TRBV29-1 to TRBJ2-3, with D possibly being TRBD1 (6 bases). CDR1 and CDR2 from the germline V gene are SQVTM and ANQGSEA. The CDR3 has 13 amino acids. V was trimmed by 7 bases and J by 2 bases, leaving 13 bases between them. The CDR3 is CSARGRLTDTQYF. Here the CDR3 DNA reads TGCAGCGCCAGGGGCAGACTCACAGATACGCAGTATTTT.

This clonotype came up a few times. The CDR3 coding sequence is TGCAGTGCTCGATTAGCGGGAGAGGAGTCTGGAGATACGCAGTATTTT. It yields the protein CSARLAGEESGDTQYF. The chain carries TRBV20-1 and TRBJ2-3, with 9 bases that match TRBD2. The CDR3 runs to 16 residues. Germline V gene sequence: CDR1 DFQATT, CDR2 SNEGSKA (reference sequence). Unmatched junction bases numbered 14, after V lost 5 bases and J lost 5 bases.